Listed here are 6 T cell receptor beta chains from one sample, sequenced in a study of regulatory T cells in long-lasting Graves disease. As to time point: newly diagnosed GD, antithyroid drugs for less than 3 months. From RNA extracted from PBMCs, the TCR library was made. To make TCR beta libraries, researchers used iRepertoire HTBI primers and Arm-PCR of CDR3 regions. TCRdb redid the calling of the multiplex PCR reads with MiXCR, one entry per CDR3 protein. The data show over 450,000 distinct CDR3 sequences, with more than 10% seen just once and more than 8% held by the top ten. These data were likewise used in another study, on T cells in Graves' hyperthyroidism and ophthalmopathy.

Sample: peripheral blood mononuclear cells (PBMCs), taken at new diagnosis, from a patient treated with antithyroid drugs. The receptors shown here come from a young woman with Graves disease.

The gene calls are TRBV6-2 or TRBV6-3 and TRBJ2-1; 8 nucleotides match TRBD2. Trimming took 6 bases from V and 6 from J; bases not matched to a gene: 4. The CDR3 consists of 13 residues. Germline V gene data show CDR1 as MNHEY and CDR2 as SVGEGT. As DNA, the CDR3 is TGTGCCAGCAGGACGGGAGGGCCCAATGAGCAGTTCTTC. Its translation is CASRTGGPNEQFF.

This clonotype appeared a single time. The chain links TRBV19 to TRBJ1-2; TRBD1 matches 9 bases. The CDR3 runs 15 residues. Germline values: CDR1 LNHDA, CDR2 SQIVND (reference sequence). V shed 8 bases and J 2 bases; nucleotides not matched to a gene: 9. Written as DNA, the CDR3 is TGTGCCAGTCAACCACGGACAGGGGCCAACTATGGCTACACCTTC. Encoded protein: CASQPRTGANYGYTF. The full variable domain, rest sourced from reference TRBV19 and TRBJ1-2, is DGGITQSPKYLFRKEGQNVTLSCEQNLNHDAMYWYRQDPGQGLRLIYYSQIVNDFQKGDIAEGYSVSREKKESFPLTVTSAQKNPTAFYLCASQPRTGANYGYTFGSGTRLTVV.

This clonotype was seen at least ten times. J is TRBJ1-6 and V is TRBV12-3 or TRBV12-4; D not resolved. Trimming removed 3 bases from V and 13 bases from J, with 10 bases in between. The CDR3 contains 12 residues. CDR3 sequence reads: CASSFHAGPLHF. The CDR3 region has the DNA TGTGCCAGCAGTTTTCACGCCGGTCCCCTCCACTTT.

This clonotype was picked up many times. J is TRBJ2-1 and V is TRBV28, with D unclear. V lost 3 bases and J lost 0, with 6 bases in between. The germline V gene has CDR1 MDHEN and CDR2 SYDVKM. The CDR3 runs 14 residues. The CDR3 bases are TGTGCCAGCAGTTTGATGGGCTCCTACAATGAGCAGTTCTTC. It is translated as CASSLMGSYNEQFF.

This clonotype was recorded at least ten times. This rearrangement joins TRBV7-3 to TRBJ2-3, with D unclear. From germline, CDR1 is SGHTA and CDR2 FQGTGA. V was cut by 8 bases and J by 3 bases, with 21 bases left in between. The CDR3 contains 16 residues. This CDR3 reads CASRVSAPYMTDTQYF. The CDR3 bases are TGTGCCAGCCGAGTGAGCGCTCCTTACATGACAGATACGCAGTATTTT.

The gene calls are TRBV6-1 and TRBJ1-1; D call uncertain. The CDR3 is made up of 14 amino acids. With 6 bases removed from V and 11 bases from J, the gap between germline ends came to 22 bases. Germline loops: CDR1 MNHNS, CDR2 SASEGT. The CDR3 loop is CASSDHRAGGYAFF. The CDR3 coding sequence is TGTGCCAGCAGCGACCACCGAGCGGGCGGGTACGCTTTCTTT.